Each of the 24 T cell receptor beta chains below was sequenced from the same sample in a study of blood T cell repertoires in COVID-19. Using immunoSEQ multiplex PCR, the repertoire was profiled, and TCRdb retains in-frame clones only, with some absent. The sample has roughly 90,000 clones, about 85% seen once. Material: peripheral blood. The receptors originated from a human donor in a cohort sampled during active COVID-19.

V gene TRBV5-6 combines with J gene TRBJ2-7; tentatively, D is TRBD2 (5 bases). Germline V CDR1 and CDR2: SGHDT, YYEEEE. Trimming took 4 bases from V and 5 from J, leaving 13 bases between them. The CDR3 sequence is 13 residues long. The DNA of the CDR3 is TGTGCCAGCAGCCTGGAGACCGGGGACGAGCAGTACTTC. Translation gives CASSLETGDEQYF.

In its sample, this clone was seen once. CDR3 in amino acids: CASRIQRGGNTEAFF. CDR3 in DNA: TGTGCCAGCAGGATCCAGAGGGGGGGGAACACTGAAGCTTTCTTT. The rearrangement links TRBV6-5 to TRBJ1-1, with D maybe TRBD1 (6 bases). V lost 6 bases and J 1 base, leaving 15 bases between the germline ends. Germline V gene data show CDR1 as MNHEY and CDR2 as SVGAGI. This CDR3 spans 15 amino acids.

This clone was counted a single time. The rearrangement joins TRBV28 to TRBJ1-5; weak D call: TRBD1 (6 bases). This CDR3 is 16 amino acids long. From germline, CDR1 is MDHEN and CDR2 SYDVKM. V lost 3 bases, J lost 2 bases, and 14 bases lay in between. The CDR3 nucleotides are TGTGCCAGCAGTTTCTTAGTCAGGGGTGGCAATCAGCCCCAGCATTTT. As protein: CASSFLVRGGNQPQHF.

This chain links TRBV19 with TRBJ2-3; 10 bases match TRBD2. This CDR3 contains 18 residues. CDR1 is LNHDA and CDR2 is SQIVND in the germline V gene (reference sequence). Trimming cost V 7 bases and J 3 bases; bases outside gene matches: 16. The CDR3 reads CASTPFPEAGGRTDTQYF. CDR3 coding DNA: TGTGCCAGTACCCCCTTCCCGGAAGCGGGGGGGCGGACAGATACGCAGTATTTT.

This rearrangement joins TRBV27 to TRBJ2-7; maybe TRBD1 (6 bases). CDR1 is MNHEY, CDR2 SMNVEV, per germline (reference sequence). The V and J ends lost 8 bases and 1 base respectively, with 21 bases between them. CDR3 length equals 16 residues. Written as DNA, the CDR3 is TGTGCCAGCGGGGCGTACGCCGGGACATCGTCCTACGAGCAGTACTTC. Its translation is CASGAYAGTSSYEQYF.

The J gene is TRBJ2-1, the V gene TRBV30, with 9 bases lining up with TRBD2. The trim removed 4 bases at V and 7 bases at J, leaving 8 bases unmatched. The CDR3 is made up of 14 amino acids. CDR1 GTSNPN and CDR2 SVGIG come from the germline V gene (reference sequence). CDR3 in amino acids: CAWIKRGDKNEQFF. CDR3 in DNA: TGTGCCTGGATCAAGCGGGGGGATAAGAATGAGCAGTTCTTC.

This chain connects TRBV14 to TRBJ2-7; 7 bases are shared with TRBD2. The germline V gene has CDR1 SGHDN and CDR2 FVKESK. Losses at the gene ends were 0 bases for V and 2 bases for J; bases not matched to a gene: 7. CDR3 size: 16 residues. CDR3 region: CASSQEGGAAPYEQYF. CDR3 bases: TGTGCCAGCAGCCAAGAGGGAGGGGCGGCCCCCTACGAGCAGTACTTC. Full variable domain (remainder filled in from reference TRBV14 and TRBJ2-7): EAGVTQFPSHSVIEKGQTVTLRCDPISGHDNLYWYRRVMGKEIKFLLHFVKESKQDESGMPNNRFLAERTGGTYSTLKVQPAELEDSGVYFCASSQEGGAAPYEQYFGPGTRLTVT.

V usage is TRBV3-1 (or the pseudogene TRBV3-2) and J usage is TRBJ1-5; the D is unclear. The CDR3 totals 13 residues. CDR1 is LGHDT and CDR2 is YNNKEL in the germline V gene (reference sequence). V lost 4 bases and J 4 bases, leaving 8 bases between the germline ends. The CDR3 spells CASSRGLNQPQHF. The CDR3 nucleotides read TGTGCCAGCAGCCGAGGACTGAATCAGCCCCAGCATTTT.

This chain joins TRBV6-5 and TRBJ2-7; 9 bases line up with TRBD2. V was clipped by 7 bases and J by 3 bases; unmatched bases: 10. The V gene's germline CDR1 is MNHEY and CDR2 SVGAGI. CDR3 size: 15 residues. The CDR3 here is CASTALLAGLYEQYF. In DNA form, the CDR3 reads TGTGCCAGCACCGCGCTACTAGCGGGCCTCTACGAGCAGTACTTC.

The genes are TRBV5-4 and TRBJ2-3, with TRBD2 matching over 9 bases. The J segment lost 4 bases and the V segment lost 7 bases, leaving 7 bases of the junction unmatched. Germline values: CDR1 SGHNT, CDR2 YYREEE (reference sequence). The CDR3 loop spans 14 amino acids. The CDR3 spells CASRRLADADTQYF. CDR3 DNA: TGTGCCAGCCGACGACTAGCGGACGCAGATACGCAGTATTTT. The full variable domain, rest sourced from reference TRBV5-4 and TRBJ2-3, is ETGVTQSPTHLIKTRGQQVTLRCSSQSGHNTVSWYQQALGQGPQFIFQYYREEENGRGNFPPRFSGLQFPNYSSELNVNALELDDSALYLCASRRLADADTQYFGPGTRLTVL.

The rearrangement uses TRBV10-3 and TRBJ2-1; 9 bases map to TRBD1. From germline, CDR1 is ENHRY and CDR2 SYGVKD. This CDR3 comprises 13 residues. J gave up 7 bases and V 10 bases, and 8 bases lay outside the gene matches. CDR3 region: CATRDRAENEQFF. CDR3 DNA sequence: TGTGCCACCCGGGACAGGGCGGAGAATGAGCAGTTCTTC.

This clone counts as medium-sized (0.01 to 0.1%). J is TRBJ1-2 and V is TRBV28, with 8 bases fitting TRBD1. The V and J ends lost 5 bases and 4 bases, in that order; junction bases with no gene match: 9. The CDR3 totals 15 residues. From germline, CDR1 is MDHEN and CDR2 SYDVKM. The CDR3 nucleotides read TGTGCCAGCAGTACCGATCACAGGGGGATCTATGGCTACACCTTC. Translating it yields CASSTDHRGIYGYTF.

The chain has TRBV19 and TRBJ2-3; TRBD2 is a possible D gene (5 bases). The CDR3 covers 14 residues. Looked up from germline, CDR1 is LNHDA and CDR2 is SQIVND (reference sequence). V was trimmed by 2 bases and J by 6 bases, leaving 12 bases between them. As DNA, the CDR3 is TGTGCCAGTAGTATAAGCTGGAGGTTGGATACGCAGTATTTT. Amino acid sequence: CASSISWRLDTQYF.

The chain combines TRBV5-5 with TRBJ1-5, with no clear D. V lost 4 bases and J lost 5, with 16 bases in between. Germline V gene sequence: CDR1 SGHKS, CDR2 YYEKEE (reference sequence). This CDR3 is 15 amino acids long. DNA of the CDR3: TGTGCCAGCAGCCCGCCTGGACTTTACGATCAGCCCCAGCATTTT. Translation gives CASSPPGLYDQPQHF.

The chain has TRBV7-2 and TRBJ2-5; 10 bases fit TRBD1. The J segment lost 9 bases and the V segment lost 4 bases, leaving 17 bases of the junction unmatched. The CDR3 has 17 amino acids. The germline CDR1 and CDR2 sequences are SGHTA and FQGNSA. CDR3 amino acids: CASSSDRDRGRSGAQYF. DNA of the CDR3: TGTGCCAGCAGCTCGGACCGGGACAGGGGACGATCGGGGGCCCAGTACTTC.

The chain has TRBV7-2 and TRBJ2-5; 12 positions agree with TRBD2. This CDR3 comprises 14 residues. Unmatched junction bases numbered 5, after V lost 8 bases and J lost 4 bases. CDR1 and CDR2 from the germline V gene are SGHTA and FQGNSA. CDR3 sequence (DNA): TGTGCCAGCGAACTAGCGGGGGGAGCAGAGACCCAGTACTTC. It yields the protein CASELAGGAETQYF.

The chain is built from TRBV7-6 and TRBJ2-3; the match to TRBD2 covers 12 bases. CDR1 is SGHVS, CDR2 FNYEAQ, per germline. Germline trimming cut 1 base from V and 1 base from J; bases unmatched to any gene: 6. This CDR3 has 18 residues. CDR3 sequence reads: CASSLGTSGAFRTDTQYF. In DNA, the CDR3 is TGTGCCAGCAGCTTAGGGACTAGCGGGGCATTCCGCACAGATACGCAGTATTTT.

The chain links TRBV27 to TRBJ1-1; possible D gene TRBD1, 6 bases. The CDR3 is 14 residues long. The V gene lost 6 bases and the J gene lost 0 bases, with 11 bases spanning the gap. The germline V gene encodes CDR1 MNHEY and CDR2 SMNVEV (reference sequence). CDR3 amino acids: CASRVDRMNTEAFF. CDR3 DNA: TGTGCCAGCAGGGTAGACAGGATGAACACTGAAGCTTTCTTT.

This chain joins TRBV27 and TRBJ1-2, with D possibly TRBD1 on 5 matching bases. The CDR3 spans 15 residues. Trimming took off 0 bases at V and 2 bases at J, with 10 bases between the two ends. Germline V gene lookup returns CDR1 MNHEY and CDR2 SMNVEV (reference sequence). CDR3 nucleotides: TGTGCCAGCAGTTTATCGGCGGGGGTGAACTATGGCTACACCTTC. This encodes CASSLSAGVNYGYTF.

The chain uses TRBV5-1 and TRBJ1-2; D remains unclear. Germline CDR1 and CDR2: SGHRS and YFSETQ. V shed 0 bases and J shed 4 bases, with 7 bases lying between them. The CDR3 covers 13 residues. CDR3: CASSLGPGYGYTF. CDR3 coding DNA: TGCGCCAGCAGCTTGGGCCCGGGCTATGGCTACACCTTC.

This rearrangement joins TRBV12-5 to TRBJ2-5; 9 bases match TRBD1. The CDR3 has 17 residues. The V segment lost 1 base and the J segment 5 bases; nucleotides outside the gene matches: 11. Germline CDR1 LGHNT, CDR2 FRNRAP. The CDR3 here is CASGLDPKQGAGETQYF. CDR3 DNA: TGTGCTAGTGGTTTGGATCCGAAACAGGGGGCAGGGGAGACCCAGTACTTC.

The V and J genes are TRBV11-1 and TRBJ1-5, with D possibly being TRBD1 (5 bases). CDR3 length equals 16 residues. Trimming left V 4 bases short and J 5 bases short, with 18 bases between. CDR1 is SGHAT, CDR2 FQDESV, per germline (reference sequence). DNA for the CDR3: TGTGCCAGCAGCTCTTCCGACGTCTGGGGGGATCAGCCCCAGCATTTT. Its protein product is CASSSSDVWGDQPQHF. The full variable domain, its missing parts supplied by reference TRBV11-1 and TRBJ1-5, is EAEVAQSPRYKITEKSQAVAFWCDPISGHATLYWYRQILGQGPELLVQFQDESVVDDSQLPKDRFSAERLKGVDSTLKIQPAELGDSAMYLCASSSSDVWGDQPQHFGDGTRLSIL.

The V call is TRBV7-6, the J call TRBJ1-5; D is unresolved. The CDR3 totals 17 residues. V was clipped by 5 bases and J by 0 bases, with 17 bases between them. In germline, CDR1 is SGHVS, CDR2 FNYEAQ. The CDR3 reads CASSKVGRDISNQPQHF. CDR3 in DNA: TGTGCCAGCAGCAAGGTCGGGAGGGATATTAGCAATCAGCCCCAGCATTTT.

This chain uses TRBV7-9 with TRBJ1-1; D gene uncertain. The CDR3 loop spans 14 amino acids. V dropped 2 bases and J dropped 3 bases, with 10 bases sitting between them. Per germline, CDR1 SEHNR and CDR2 FQNEAQ (reference sequence). CDR3 sequence: CASSLMTADTEAFF. CDR3 coding DNA: TGTGCCAGCAGCTTAATGACGGCGGACACTGAAGCTTTCTTT. Variable domain in full (rest from reference TRBV7-9 and TRBJ1-1): DTGVSQNPRHKITKRGQNVTFRCDPISEHNRLYWYRQTLGQGPEFLTYFQNEAQLEKSRLLSDRFSAERPKGSFSTLEIQRTEQGDSAMYLCASSLMTADTEAFFGQGTRLTVV.